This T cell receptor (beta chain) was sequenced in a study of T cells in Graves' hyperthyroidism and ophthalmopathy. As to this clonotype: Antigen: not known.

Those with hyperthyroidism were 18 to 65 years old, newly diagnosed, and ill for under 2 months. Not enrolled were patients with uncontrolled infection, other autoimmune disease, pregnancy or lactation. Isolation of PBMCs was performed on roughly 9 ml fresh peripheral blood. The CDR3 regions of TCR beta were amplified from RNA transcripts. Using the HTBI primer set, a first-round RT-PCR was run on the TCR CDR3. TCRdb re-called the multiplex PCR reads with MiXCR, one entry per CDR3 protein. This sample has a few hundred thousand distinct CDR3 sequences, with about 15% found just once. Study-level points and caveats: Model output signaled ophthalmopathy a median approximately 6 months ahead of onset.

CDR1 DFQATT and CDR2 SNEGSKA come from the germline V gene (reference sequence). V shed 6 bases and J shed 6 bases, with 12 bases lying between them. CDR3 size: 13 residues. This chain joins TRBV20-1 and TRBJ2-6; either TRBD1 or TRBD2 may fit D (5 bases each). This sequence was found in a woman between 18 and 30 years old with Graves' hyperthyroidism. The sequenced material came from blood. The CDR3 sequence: CSAGTMKANVLTF. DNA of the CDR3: TGCAGTGCCGGGACGATGAAGGCCAACGTCCTGACTTTC.